This T cell receptor (beta chain) was retrieved from a study of response to subunit inactivated influenza vaccine (dated by TCRdb to between 2018 and 2020). Regarding the study in general: Deep quantitative profiling of the T cell receptor repertoire was used in the study to follow responses to a trivalent subunit inactivated influenza vaccine. What the work shows at the level of the full study, not this receptor alone: According to the authors, only a limited number of new T cells may be recruited by each seasonal influenza vaccination.

This clonotype was counted between two and nine times. There is no known antigen for this receptor. No qualities accompany the bases; no much larger clone lies one base away. The germline V gene sets CDR1 to ENHRY and CDR2 to SYGVKD. The CDR3, from cysteine to phenylalanine, totals 14 residues. This entry keeps only the CDR3 DNA: 42 bases, framed from base 1. V loses 0 bases of germline sequence and J loses 6 bases, and the interval between the two ends is 9 bases. The library was built by means of RT-PCR. TCRdb lists the instrument as Illumina HiSeq 2500. TCRdb reprocessing: public reads trimmed at Q25 with fastp, clones called with MiXCR, in-frame beta chains kept. Records with the same CDR3 protein are collapsed into one entry carrying the most frequent genes and DNA. The sample table records 500,000 to 550,000 distinct CDR3 sequences; about 8% of these occur just once. In total, the top ten clones hold over 10% of the sample.

The sequenced sample was PBMCs from blood, obtained roughly 24 months after vaccination. This chain joins TRBV10-3 to TRBJ1-5; confidence is insufficient to name the D gene. The clonotype originates from a man between 45 and 75 years old who received an inactivated influenza vaccine. Donor details come from another sample of the same person, matched by shared clones. The CDR3 in this case is CAISESGNGQPQHF. The nucleotide sequence reads as follows: TGTGCCATCAGTGAGTCAGGTAATGGTCAGCCCCAGCATTTT.